One and the same sample provided the 9 T cell receptor beta chains below, sequenced in a study of post-analysis software for immune sequencing data. These receptors lack a known antigen. Broader study findings: Relative to controls, patients had a handful of TRBV segments at higher frequency, with TRBV5-6, TRBV5-1 and TRBV20-1 among these.

cDNA libraries for TCR beta contained unique molecular identifiers. One entry per CDR3 protein, called by TCRdb with MiXCR from the PCR reads. Of fewer than 850,000 distinct CDR3 sequences listed, 25% to 30% are singletons. Sequenced: blood. The receptors come from a girl aged 10-17 years with multiple sclerosis.

The sample holds a few counts of this clonotype. The V and J genes are TRBV15 and TRBJ1-2; D remains ambiguous. Trimming stripped 0 bases from V and 2 bases from J, with 10 bases between. This CDR3 region has 15 residues. Germline V CDR1 and CDR2: LNHNV, YYDKDF (reference sequence). The CDR3 reads CATSREGGGNYGYTF. In DNA form, the CDR3 reads TGTGCCACCAGCAGAGAGGGTGGAGGGAACTATGGCTACACCTTC.

The chain is built from TRBV13 and TRBJ2-5; D may be TRBD1 or TRBD2 (5 bases each). Trimming left V 3 bases short and J 7 bases short, with 15 bases between. The CDR3 spans 14 residues. The germline V gene has CDR1 PRHDT and CDR2 FYEKMQ (reference sequence). For the CDR3, the DNA is TGTGCCAGCAGCTTGGAACGGGGCCCCTGGACCCAGTACTTC. Translation gives CASSLERGPWTQYF.

The chain links TRBV12-5 to TRBJ2-4; TRBD2 agrees at 9 bases. After removal of 1 base from V and 0 bases from J, the junction contained 10 bases not matched to a gene. The CDR3 length is 19 residues. Germline CDR1 and CDR2: LGHNT and FRNRAP. CDR3 protein: CASGLDTGGGEIAKNIQYF. CDR3 coding DNA: TGTGCTAGTGGTTTGGACACTGGCGGGGGGGAAATAGCCAAAAACATTCAGTACTTC.

The chain couples TRBV6-5 to TRBJ1-6; D not resolved. This CDR3 comprises 13 residues. Germline values: CDR1 MNHEY, CDR2 SVGAGI. V was clipped by 6 bases and J by 9 bases, with 12 bases between them. This chain's CDR3 is CASSKVRSSPLHF. CDR3 in DNA: TGTGCCAGCAGCAAAGTGAGGAGTTCACCCCTCCACTTT.

In its sample, this clonotype was seen a few times. The rearrangement links TRBV5-1 to TRBJ2-7; 8 nucleotides match TRBD2. CDR1 is SGHRS and CDR2 is YFSETQ in the germline V gene. The length of the CDR3 is 16 residues. V was clipped by 6 bases and J by 6 bases; unmatched bases: 17. The DNA for the CDR3 is TGCGCCAGCAAATTTACGAGGCGGGAGGATCCGGGCGAGCAGTACTTC. It codes for CASKFTRREDPGEQYF.

This clonotype was recorded at least ten times. Written as DNA, the CDR3 is TGTGCCAGCAGTTCCAGGGTTAAGGAGACCCAGTACTTC. Encoded protein: CASSSRVKETQYF. This chain links TRBV6-5 with TRBJ2-5; tentative D call: TRBD1 (5 bases). V dropped 4 bases and J dropped 5 bases, with 11 bases sitting between them. This CDR3 is 13 amino acids long. Germline V gives CDR1 MNHEY, CDR2 SVGAGI.

This clonotype was seen a few times. The V and J genes are TRBV6-5 and TRBJ2-5; D perhaps matches TRBD2 (6 bases). Germline values: CDR1 MNHEY, CDR2 SVGAGI. V lost 0 bases, J lost 5 bases, and 19 bases lay in between. CDR3 length: 17 residues. This chain's CDR3 is CASSYSLGTVGGETQYF. The CDR3 DNA follows: TGTGCCAGCAGTTACTCGCTCGGGACGGTAGGAGGGGAGACCCAGTACTTC.

The chain joins TRBV20-1 to TRBJ2-1; D possibly corresponds to TRBD1 (5 bases). The CDR3 runs 13 residues. The germline V gene encodes CDR1 DFQATT and CDR2 SNEGSKA (reference sequence). V was trimmed by 6 bases and J by 1 base, leaving 10 bases between them. CDR3 sequence reads: CSARQLSYNEQFF. For the CDR3, the DNA is TGCAGTGCAAGACAGCTTTCCTACAATGAGCAGTTCTTC.

The V call is TRBV4-2, the J call TRBJ2-1; D is possibly TRBD1 or TRBD2 (5 bases each). V shed 2 bases and J shed 5 bases, with 19 bases lying between them. CDR1 and CDR2 from the germline V gene are LGHNA and YNFKEQ. The CDR3 is 17 amino acids. In DNA, the CDR3 is TGTGCCAGCAGCCAAAAACCGGGACCCCCAACAAACAATGAGCAGTTCTTC. Its protein product is CASSQKPGPPTNNEQFF.